This is a list of T cell receptor beta chains from one sample in a study of blood T cell repertoires in COVID-19. Data came from immunoSEQ multiplex PCR; TCRdb stores just in-frame clones and leaves some out. The sample records 200,000 or so clones, roughly 80% being singletons. The sequencing input was peripheral blood. The receptor set was obtained from a woman of 80 years or more with acute or convalescent COVID-19. Both conserved end residues are part of each CDR3. D genes are given only for firm matches. Clone size is stated in some rows and not others, as once, few, many or a class when expanded.

j_call: TRBJ2-1; d_call: NA; clone_size: NA; v_call: TRBV7-9; cdr3_nt: TGTGCCAGCAGCTTATCAGCGGGCAATGAGCAGTTCTTC; cdr3_aa: CASSLSAGNEQFF
j_call: TRBJ1-2; d_call: NA; clone_size: NA; v_call: TRBV6-6; cdr3_nt: TGTGCCAGCAGCCCCAGTGCGGAAGGCAAGGGCTACACCTTC; cdr3_aa: CASSPSAEGKGYTF
j_call: TRBJ1-2; d_call: TRBD1; clone_size: NA; v_call: TRBV19; cdr3_nt: TGTGCCAGTAGTATGCAGGGGGGCTATGGCTACACCTTC; cdr3_aa: CASSMQGGYGYTF
j_call: TRBJ1-5; d_call: NA; clone_size: NA; v_call: TRBV10-3; cdr3_nt: TGTGCCACCGGAGGAGATTATAGCAATCAGCCCCAGCATTTT; cdr3_aa: CATGGDYSNQPQHF
j_call: TRBJ1-2; d_call: TRBD1; clone_size: NA; v_call: TRBV10-1; cdr3_nt: TGCGCCAGCAGTGATTGGACAGGGCCGGGAGGCTACACCTTC; cdr3_aa: CASSDWTGPGGYTF
j_call: TRBJ1-2; d_call: NA; clone_size: NA; v_call: TRBV6-5; cdr3_nt: TGTGCCAGCAGTTACCTAAGTGAGGGCTATGGCTACACCTTC; cdr3_aa: CASSYLSEGYGYTF
j_call: TRBJ2-2; d_call: TRBD1; clone_size: NA; v_call: TRBV6-5; cdr3_nt: TGTGCCAGCAGTTACTCTGGCAGGGGGCGCATCGGGGAGCTGTTTTTT; cdr3_aa: CASSYSGRGRIGELFF
j_call: TRBJ2-7; d_call: TRBD1; clone_size: NA; v_call: TRBV5-1; cdr3_nt: TGCGCCAGCAGCTCTGACAGGGGGCGAGAGCAGTACTTC; cdr3_aa: CASSSDRGREQYF
j_call: TRBJ2-7; d_call: TRBD2; clone_size: NA; v_call: TRBV28; cdr3_nt: TGTGCCAGTAACGGGGCGGGAGGGCCTGAATACGAGCAGTACTTC; cdr3_aa: CASNGAGGPEYEQYF
j_call: TRBJ1-4; d_call: NA; clone_size: NA; v_call: TRBV4-1; cdr3_nt: TGCGCCAGCAGCCAAGAGCAGGTCGCAACTAATGAAAAACTGTTTTTT; cdr3_aa: CASSQEQVATNEKLFF
j_call: TRBJ1-2; d_call: NA; clone_size: NA; v_call: TRBV11-2; cdr3_nt: TGTGCCAGCAGCTTGGGACTGGGAATATATGGCTACACCTTC; cdr3_aa: CASSLGLGIYGYTF
j_call: TRBJ1-2; d_call: TRBD1; clone_size: once; v_call: TRBV19; cdr3_nt: TGTGCCAGTAGTACAACAGGGGCCCCCTATTATGGCTACACCTTC; cdr3_aa: CASSTTGAPYYGYTF
j_call: TRBJ1-2; d_call: NA; clone_size: NA; v_call: TRBV28; cdr3_nt: TGTGCCAGCAGTCCCCCCCTCTATGGCTACACCTTC; cdr3_aa: CASSPPLYGYTF
j_call: TRBJ1-6; d_call: TRBD1; clone_size: NA; v_call: TRBV7-2; cdr3_nt: TGTGCCAGCAGCTCGACAGGGGGTCGGGATCAAGATTCACCCCTCCACTTT; cdr3_aa: CASSSTGGRDQDSPLHF
j_call: TRBJ2-1; d_call: NA; clone_size: NA; v_call: TRBV18; cdr3_nt: TGTGCCAGCTCACCACCGAGCGGGTCGATAGATTGGGATGAGCAGTTCTTC; cdr3_aa: CASSPPSGSIDWDEQFF
j_call: TRBJ1-2; d_call: TRBD1; clone_size: NA; v_call: TRBV19; cdr3_nt: TGTGCCAGTAGTCCGGACAGGGGGCGGGGTGGCTACACCTTC; cdr3_aa: CASSPDRGRGGYTF